This passage covers 27 T cell receptor beta chains from one sample sequenced in a study of cytomegalovirus exposure and HLA in healthy donors. The table came from immunoSEQ multiplex PCR; TCRdb's copy has only in-frame clones and leaves some out. The table lists about 110,000 clones, around 90% of them singletons, with 1.8% in the top ten. The sequenced material came from PBMCs. These receptors were taken from a woman aged 18-30 years in good health and CMV-seropositive.

The V gene is TRBV13, the J gene TRBJ1-2; D not certain. The CDR3 has 13 residues. V dropped 5 bases and J dropped 2 bases, with 9 bases sitting between them. CDR1 and CDR2 from the germline V gene are PRHDT and FYEKMQ (reference sequence). CDR3 in DNA: TGTGCCAGCAGCGAAAGCTGGAACTATGGCTACACCTTC. This translates into CASSESWNYGYTF.

The chain combines TRBV18 with TRBJ2-4; possibly TRBD1 for D (6 bases). CDR1 KGHSH and CDR2 LQKENI come from the germline V gene. The CDR3 runs 16 residues. Trimming shortened V by 3 bases and J by 1 base, and 13 bases separated the two germline ends. CDR3 nucleotide sequence: TGTGCCAGCTCACCCCTGACAGGACCGGCCAAAAACATTCAGTACTTC. As protein: CASSPLTGPAKNIQYF.

The gene calls are TRBV9 and TRBJ2-1, with 7 bases lining up with TRBD2. The CDR3 extends over 17 amino acids. CDR1 SGDLS and CDR2 YYNGEE come from the germline V gene. After removal of 4 bases from V and 1 base from J, the junction contained 11 bases not matched to a gene. The CDR3: CASSPSAASGSYNEQFF. The CDR3, as DNA: TGTGCCAGCAGCCCCTCCGCGGCTAGCGGATCCTACAATGAGCAGTTCTTC.

The rearrangement links TRBV5-6 to TRBJ2-3, with D possibly matching TRBD2 (7 bases). CDR1 is SGHDT, CDR2 YYEEEE, per germline. The V gene lost 3 bases and the J gene lost 1 base, with 15 bases spanning the gap. The CDR3 sequence is 16 residues long. Here the CDR3 reads CASSWGGAEGTDTQYF. CDR3 bases: TGTGCCAGCAGCTGGGGGGGGGCTGAAGGCACAGATACGCAGTATTTT.

The chain couples TRBV7-2 to TRBJ1-2; 9 nucleotides agree with TRBD1. J was trimmed by 8 bases and V by 5 bases; bases with no gene match: 9. The CDR3 loop spans 14 amino acids. Germline V gene data show CDR1 as SGHTA and CDR2 as FQGNSA. CDR3 nucleotides: TGTGCCAGCAGCCCACAGGGGGCCGGGGGCGGCTACACCTTC. This encodes CASSPQGAGGGYTF.

The rearrangement uses TRBV19 and TRBJ1-1; a possible D gene is TRBD1 (6 bases). The germline V and J ends were trimmed by 5 bases and 1 base, with 11 bases remaining between them. Per germline, CDR1 LNHDA and CDR2 SQIVND (reference sequence). The CDR3 sequence is 14 residues long. CDR3 in DNA: TGTGCCAGTAGTGCAGGGGCAGGGAACACTGAAGCTTTCTTT. It yields the protein CASSAGAGNTEAFF.

V usage is TRBV10-3 and J usage is TRBJ2-1; weak D call: TRBD2 (7 bases). The germline V and J ends were trimmed by 10 bases and 5 bases, with 21 bases remaining between them. The CDR3 length is 15 residues. Germline values: CDR1 ENHRY, CDR2 SYGVKD. The CDR3 protein is CATGFGGGPNNEQFF. The CDR3, as DNA: TGTGCCACCGGGTTCGGCGGGGGCCCTAACAATGAGCAGTTCTTC.

V gene TRBV7-7 combines with J gene TRBJ2-1; 12 bases align to TRBD2. With V trimmed by 4 bases and J by 3 bases, 1 base remained unmatched. This CDR3 is 15 amino acids long. The V gene's germline CDR1 is SSHAT and CDR2 FNYEAQ (reference sequence). The CDR3 sequence: CASSSTSGGYNEQFF. DNA of the CDR3: TGTGCCAGCAGCTCGACTAGCGGGGGCTACAATGAGCAGTTCTTC.

This clone was seen a handful of times. The rearrangement links TRBV7-8 to TRBJ1-4; TRBD1 agrees at 7 bases. This CDR3 has 15 amino acids. The germline V gene encodes CDR1 SGHVS and CDR2 FQNEAQ. The trim removed 6 bases at V and 5 bases at J, leaving 9 bases unmatched. For the CDR3, the DNA is TGTGCCAGCAGTTCATACAGGGGCGGCAATGAAAAACTGTTTTTT. Translation: CASSSYRGGNEKLFF.

This chain joins TRBV9 and TRBJ2-3, with D perhaps TRBD1 (6 bases). Trimming shortened V by 0 bases and J by 4 bases, and 24 bases separated the two germline ends. The CDR3 spans 19 residues. The V gene's germline CDR1 is SGDLS and CDR2 YYNGEE. In nucleotides, the CDR3 is TGTGCCAGCAGCGTAGGTGCAGGGGCGAAACACAGCAGGGCAGATACGCAGTATTTT. This encodes CASSVGAGAKHSRADTQYF.

The J gene is TRBJ1-1, the V gene TRBV7-6; 8 bases align to TRBD1. The CDR3 covers 14 residues. Per the germline V gene, CDR1 is SGHVS and CDR2 is FNYEAQ. The ends lost 5 bases at V and 4 bases at J; junction bases unmatched: 6. The CDR3 bases are TGTGCCAGCAGCCAAGACAGGGGAGGCACTGAAGCTTTCTTT. Its protein product is CASSQDRGGTEAFF.

As for this clone: The junction shows a germline mismatch at one end, possibly a read error. V usage is TRBV29-1 and J usage is TRBJ2-3; D is possibly TRBD2 (5 bases). The CDR3 consists of 17 residues. CDR1 is SQVTM and CDR2 is ANQGSEA in the germline V gene. The CDR3 region is CSVEGRRSGLSTDTQYF. The CDR3 DNA is TGCAGCGTCGAAGGTCGAAGGTCCGGACTTAGCACAGATACGCAGTATTTT.

This rearrangement joins TRBV27 to TRBJ2-5; 10 nucleotides line up with TRBD2. Germline V gives CDR1 MNHEY, CDR2 SMNVEV (reference sequence). The length of the CDR3 is 17 residues. Unmatched junction bases numbered 9, after V lost 0 bases and J lost 5 bases. CDR3 nucleotides: TGTGCCAGCAGTTTATCGGCTGGTCTAGCGGGGGAGGAGACCCAGTACTTC. It translates to CASSLSAGLAGEETQYF.

In this sample, this clone turned up once. The V call is TRBV7-2, the J call TRBJ1-5; 9 bases fit TRBD1. This CDR3 is built from 15 residues. With 5 bases clipped from V and 3 bases from J, the junction kept 5 bases outside the gene matches. Germline V lookup: CDR1 SGHTA, CDR2 FQGNSA. CDR3: CASSGGQGYNQPQHF. Written as DNA, the CDR3 is TGTGCCAGCAGCGGGGGACAGGGTTACAATCAGCCCCAGCATTTT.

The chain links TRBV7-2 to TRBJ1-5; D uncertain. Germline V CDR1 and CDR2: SGHTA, FQGNSA. V was pared by 2 bases and J by 1 base, with 6 bases between. This CDR3 is 14 amino acids long. CDR3: CASSLSRSNQPQHF. The CDR3 region has the DNA TGTGCCAGCAGCTTATCCAGGAGCAATCAGCCCCAGCATTTT.

The chain is built from TRBV6-5 and TRBJ2-5, with 11 bases aligning to TRBD1. Trimming cost V 4 bases and J 5 bases; bases outside gene matches: 6. Germline CDR1 MNHEY, CDR2 SVGAGI. This CDR3 has 15 amino acids. CDR3 coding DNA: TGTGCCAGCAGTTCCTGGACAGGGGGCTTGGAGACCCAGTACTTC. It yields the protein CASSSWTGGLETQYF.

This clone was picked up one time. The chain combines TRBV28 with TRBJ1-5; TRBD1 matches at 8 bases. There are 15 residues in the CDR3. Trimming removed 3 bases from V and 6 bases from J; junction bases left unmatched: 7. Germline assignment: CDR1 MDHEN and CDR2 SYDVKM. The CDR3 here is CASSFQGAMGQPQHF. The CDR3 DNA reads TGTGCCAGCAGTTTTCAGGGGGCTATGGGTCAGCCCCAGCATTTT.

V and J are TRBV28 and TRBJ1-6; 7 bases are a match to TRBD1. This CDR3 contains 17 residues. From germline, CDR1 is MDHEN and CDR2 SYDVKM. Unmatched junction bases numbered 8, after V lost 3 bases and J lost 3 bases. The CDR3 region has the DNA TGTGCCAGCAGTTTTGTTTTTGGACAGGACTATAATTCACCCCTCCACTTT. Translated: CASSFVFGQDYNSPLHF.

This rearrangement joins TRBV7-8 to TRBJ2-7; 9 bases map to TRBD1. Germline trimming cut 1 base from V and 1 base from J; bases unmatched to any gene: 11. This CDR3 has 18 residues. Germline V gives CDR1 SGHVS, CDR2 FQNEAQ. CDR3 sequence: CASSLVPGQGRESYEQYF. The CDR3 DNA reads TGTGCCAGCAGCTTAGTGCCGGGACAGGGTAGGGAATCCTACGAGCAGTACTTC.

On this clone: Other nucleotide sequences from this sample produce the same CDR3. The chain links TRBV6-4 to TRBJ2-3, with 11 nucleotides matching TRBD2. Germline loops: CDR1 MRHNA, CDR2 SNTAGT. The trim removed 0 bases at V and 4 bases at J, leaving 0 bases unmatched. This CDR3 spans 15 amino acids. The CDR3 bases are TGTGCCAGCAGTGACTCTAGCGGGGGGGCAGATACGCAGTATTTT. Its protein is CASSDSSGGADTQYF.

V usage is TRBV9 and J usage is TRBJ2-1; 9 nucleotides line up with TRBD2. The CDR3 covers 16 residues. J gave up 3 bases and V 3 bases, and 7 bases lay outside the gene matches. Germline V lookup: CDR1 SGDLS, CDR2 YYNGEE. CDR3: CASSGVAGVHYNEQFF. As DNA, the CDR3 is TGTGCCAGCAGCGGAGTAGCGGGGGTCCACTACAATGAGCAGTTCTTC.

The CDR3 nucleotides are TGTGCCAGCAGTTTATGGGGCAGGGGAGAGGGTGGCTACACCTTC. Its protein product is CASSLWGRGEGGYTF. The chain joins TRBV27 to TRBJ1-2; D may be TRBD1 (6 bases). Trimming pared 1 base from V and 7 bases from J, leaving 16 bases between. There are 15 residues in the CDR3. Germline CDR1 reads MNHEY; CDR2 reads SMNVEV (reference sequence).

The rearrangement joins TRBV6-4 to TRBJ2-1; D is possibly TRBD2 (6 bases). CDR1 and CDR2 (germline): MRHNA, SNTAGT. Trimming removed 0 bases from V and 4 bases from J, with 10 bases in between. The length of the CDR3 is 15 residues. CDR3 in DNA: TGTGCCAGCAGTGACTCTAGCGGCGATTACAATGAGCAGTTCTTC. Its translation: CASSDSSGDYNEQFF.

V is TRBV7-8 and J is TRBJ1-1, with 8 positions matching TRBD1. V was clipped by 0 bases and J by 4 bases; unmatched bases: 7. Germline lookup yields CDR1 SGHVS and CDR2 FQNEAQ. The CDR3 has 16 residues. The CDR3 DNA follows: TGTGCCAGCAGCTTAGCGATCAGGGGGCGGAGCACTGAAGCTTTCTTT. Amino acids: CASSLAIRGRSTEAFF.

This chain joins TRBV5-4 and TRBJ2-7; 11 nucleotides align to TRBD2. The CDR3 is made up of 16 amino acids. Germline CDR1 is SGHNT and CDR2 is YYREEE (reference sequence). V shed 0 bases and J 2 bases; nucleotides not matched to a gene: 4. The CDR3 spells CASSLDLAGGPYEQYF. Written as DNA, the CDR3 is TGTGCCAGCAGCTTGGACCTAGCGGGGGGTCCCTACGAGCAGTACTTC. Combining the CDR3 with reference TRBV5-4 and TRBJ2-7 gives the whole variable domain ETGVTQSPTHLIKTRGQQVTLRCSSQSGHNTVSWYQQALGQGPQFIFQYYREEENGRGNFPPRFSGLQFPNYSSELNVNALELDDSALYLCASSLDLAGGPYEQYFGPGTRLTVT.

Only a few counts were recorded for this clone. CDR3 nucleotides: TGTGCCAGCAGTTCCCTCGACGGAGGATGGGGCTACACCTTC. The encoded protein is CASSSLDGGWGYTF. V usage is TRBV28 and J usage is TRBJ1-2; D uncertain. This CDR3 is 14 amino acids long. Germline assignment: CDR1 MDHEN and CDR2 SYDVKM. Trimming cost V 4 bases and J 8 bases, with 17 bases left between them.

The chain combines TRBV6-4 with TRBJ2-3; 13 nucleotides agree with TRBD2. With V trimmed by 4 bases and J by 2 bases, 6 bases remained unmatched. Germline V lookup: CDR1 MRHNA, CDR2 SNTAGT. This CDR3 spans 17 amino acids. For the CDR3, the DNA is TGTGCCAGCAGTGTAGGACTAGCGGGGGTCCACACAGATACGCAGTATTTT. Protein: CASSVGLAGVHTDTQYF.